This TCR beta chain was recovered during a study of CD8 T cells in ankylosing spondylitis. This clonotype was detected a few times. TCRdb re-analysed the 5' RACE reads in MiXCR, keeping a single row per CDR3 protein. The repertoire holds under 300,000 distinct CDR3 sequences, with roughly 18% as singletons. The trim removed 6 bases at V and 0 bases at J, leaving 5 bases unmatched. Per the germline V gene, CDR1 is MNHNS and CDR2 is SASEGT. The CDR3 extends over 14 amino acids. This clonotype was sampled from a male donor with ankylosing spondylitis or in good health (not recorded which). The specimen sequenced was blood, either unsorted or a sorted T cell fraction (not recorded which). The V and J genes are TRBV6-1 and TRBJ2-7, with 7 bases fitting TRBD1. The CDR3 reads CASRETGNSYEQYF. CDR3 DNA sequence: TGTGCCAGCAGGGAGACAGGGAACTCCTACGAGCAGTACTTC.